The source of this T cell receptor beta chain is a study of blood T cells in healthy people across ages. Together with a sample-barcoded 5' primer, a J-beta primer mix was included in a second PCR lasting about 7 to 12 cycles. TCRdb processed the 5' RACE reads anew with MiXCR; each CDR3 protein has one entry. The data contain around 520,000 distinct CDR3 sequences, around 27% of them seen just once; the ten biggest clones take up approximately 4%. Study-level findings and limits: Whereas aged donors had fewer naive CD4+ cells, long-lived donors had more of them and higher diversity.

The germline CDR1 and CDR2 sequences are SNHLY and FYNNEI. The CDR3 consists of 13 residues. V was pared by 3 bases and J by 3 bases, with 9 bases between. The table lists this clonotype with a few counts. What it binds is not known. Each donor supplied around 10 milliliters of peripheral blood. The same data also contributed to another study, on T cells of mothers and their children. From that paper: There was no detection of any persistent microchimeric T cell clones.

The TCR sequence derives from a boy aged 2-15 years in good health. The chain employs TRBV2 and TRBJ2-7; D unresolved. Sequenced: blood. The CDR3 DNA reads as TGTGCCAGCAGTGATCCGAGAAACTACGAGCAGTACTTC. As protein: CASSDPRNYEQYF.